This TCR beta chain was sequenced in a study of T cells after yellow fever vaccination. Study context: Preparation used SMART-Seq v4 Ultra Low Input for the low-cell-number fractions.

Template switching with 5'RACE generated the TCR cDNA and added a universal primer site and UMIs. TCRdb passed the 5' RACE reads through MiXCR, listing each CDR3 protein once. The sample holds roughly 340,000 distinct CDR3 sequences; approximately 4.2% are singletons and the top ten take approximately 24%. This clonotype was recorded at least ten times. Its antigen is undetermined. The CDR3 runs 13 residues. V shed 4 bases, J shed 16 bases, and the junction held 12 bases outside the gene matches. The study's findings and limits: The bulk population could contribute abundant contaminating clonotypes to FACS-sorted repertoires. Clonotypes appearing in both CD4 and CD8 compartments existed, and their share was small.

This chain joins TRBV12-3 or TRBV12-4 and TRBJ1-5, with TRBD1 matching over 8 bases. Sequences were derived from PBMCs, sampled 5 days after the yellow fever booster vaccination. The source is a young man who received the YFV17D yellow fever vaccine. The CDR3 sequence is CASSSPPWDRIHF. For the CDR3, the DNA is TGTGCCAGCAGTTCGCCCCCCTGGGACAGGATTCATTTT.